The entry that follows covers one TCR beta chain sequence. No antigen is known for it. Per-nucleotide qualities are absent, and no much larger clonotype sits a single base away. A MiSeq instrument was used for deep resolution sequencing, which targeted depths ranging from 1 in 1 million up to 1 in 200,000 T cells, with coverage averaging 10x for each clonotype. The immunoSEQ hsTCRB Kit was used to generate TCR beta libraries. For the original study's pipeline: The data were analyzed with ImmunoSEQ Analyzer and ImmunoSEQ Data Assistant, and V, D and J gene assignments followed IMGT definitions. Clonality, with values ranging from 0 to 1, was calculated as one minus the normalized Shannon entropy of productive rearrangement frequencies. Only overrepresented clonotypes making up at least 0.05% of each patient's repertoire were included in the public clonotype analysis. About a dozen age-matched healthy donor repertoires from immuneACCESS served as clonality controls. TCRdb re-hosts the immuneACCESS table, in-frame sequences only. Its copies lack some clones; in the studies checked, an unresolved V gene accounts for under half of them, and the cause for the rest is not known. That table gives V, J and clone size, and the DNA gave D and trimming. The sample table records more than 85,000 clones; around 77% of these occur just once. The ten largest clones take up 20% to 25% of the sample.

Reading the label with the study, this specimen's time point is: 24 months on ibrutinib. For TCR beta library preparation, 1.5 to 2.5 micrograms of genomic DNA were extracted from the cryopreserved PBMCs. Longitudinal blood samples from CLL patients on ibrutinib monotherapy were analyzed using high-throughput TCR beta sequencing. The patients were enrolled in a single-center, open-label phase 2 trial of ibrutinib monotherapy. This entry is derived from a study of cytotoxic CD8 clonotypes in ibrutinib-treated CLL (dated by TCRdb to the early 2020s). For the study in its entirety: The cohort included roughly 15 treatment-naive and under 13 relapsed/refractory patients; around 17 were IGHV unmutated. An average of around 250,000 productive templates and tens of thousands of productive rearrangements was obtained per sample. Patients were still on ibrutinib when every remission and progressive disease sample was collected. The response samples were drawn at a median of roughly twelve months into treatment, with a range of roughly 6 to 36 months. Longitudinal samples were obtainable from about 30% of the roughly 86 participants in the trial. Cryopreserved peripheral blood mononuclear cells were obtained before treatment, at response, and at either sustained remission or disease progression. Partial responses were observed in roughly 24 patients and complete responses in 2; after a median follow-up of 68 months, remission was maintained in 14 patients and progression was observed in roughly twelve.

From a lookup of the germline V gene, CDR1 and CDR2 are SGHRS and YFSETQ. The CDR3, from cysteine to phenylalanine, totals 16 residues. Only the CDR3 part of the read is kept: 48 bases, read in frame from the first base. V sheds 0 bases and J sheds 2 bases, leaving 13 bases between their ends. The investigation overall reported the following: At ibrutinib response clonality went up, during sustained remission it held steady, and at progression it dropped back toward baseline. Public clonotypes were rare and either shrank or stayed stable during treatment, and the rise in clonality at ibrutinib response reflected expansion of private clonotypes. Sampling times were not matched between sustained-remission and progressing patients, and lymph node repertoires were not studied. Baseline clonality exceeded that of age-matched healthy donors and correlated strongly with circulating CD8+ T-cell counts.

The specimen comprised PBMCs, sampled after 24 months of ibrutinib treatment. This chain joins TRBV5-1 to TRBJ2-3; the D gene remains uncertain. The origin of this receptor is a human donor with chronic lymphocytic leukemia. The CDR3 region has the sequence CASSLERLDLTDTQYF. The sequenced DNA: TGCGCCAGCAGCTTGGAACGGCTAGATCTCACAGATACGCAGTATTTT. The full variable domain, with segments outside the CDR3 supplied by the reference TRBV5-1 and TRBJ2-3 proteins, appears as KAGVTQTPRYLIKTRGQQVTLSCSPISGHRSVSWYQQTPGQGLQFLFEYFSETQRNKGNFPGRFSGRQFSNSRSEMNVSTLELGDSALYLCASSLERLDLTDTQYFGPGTRLTVL.